This TCR beta chain was retrieved from a study of blood T cell repertoires in COVID-19 (dated by TCRdb to between 2020 and 2021). Describing the broader study: Collaborator samples came from the United States, Italy and Spain and covered acute and convalescent phases of COVID-19. Samples were obtained from the ongoing ImmuneRACE study (first 160 participants) and from 1,254 subjects provided by 6 global collaborators. Nearly every sample came with metadata listing a de-identified subject ID, COVID-19 status, age in years and sex. The repertoires were made available in a free public database intended to serve as a resource for research on the immune response to SARS-CoV-2. Where available, HLA class I and class II types were taken from metadata supplied by the sample provider and were not determined by assay-based typing. The prospective study material was composed of cDNA or gDNA derived from T cells, B-cell-depleted T cells, or PBMCs. The dataset comprised deeply sampled blood TCRbeta repertoires from subjects exposed to, actively infected with, or recovered from COVID-19.

Points on this clone: This receptor's antigen is unknown. Base qualities are missing; no much larger clone stands one base away.

The immunoSEQ Assay, a bias-controlled multiplex PCR, was used to amplify TCRbeta CDR3 regions from genomic DNA. The original pipeline was this. The number of nucleated cells in each sample was estimated by amplification of reference gene primers within the assay. Sequence reads were collapsed and filtered to measure the absolute abundance of every unique TCRbeta CDR3 rearrangement. For each sample, productive Simpson clonality was calculated by taking the square root of Simpson's diversity index across productive rearrangements. TCRdb carries this immuneACCESS record with in-frame sequences only. Its versions omit some clonotypes, under half of them owing to an unresolved V gene in the studies checked, with the rest unexplained. That table furnishes V, J and clone size, whereas the DNA furnished D and trimming. In all, the sample holds about 96,000 clones, and 85% to 90% of those were seen once. Of the sample, 4% to 5% is held by the ten largest clones.

Beyond this particular receptor, the publication reports: Clinical and demographic metadata were provided uncurated, with the amount varying by source and participant.

Trimming removed 5 bases from V and 5 bases from J, leaving 13 bases between the germline ends. CDR1 and CDR2 were assigned from the germline V gene as WSHSY and SAAADI. The CDR3 covers 13 residues, taking in both the cysteine and the phenylalanine. Only the CDR3 portion is preserved as DNA: 39 bases, with reading frame beginning at the first base. At one collaborating source in Seattle, patients were enrolled during active infection and were followed longitudinally through the course of disease. Collaborating institutions collected whole blood in K2EDTA tubes following their own protocols. For TCRbeta analysis, collaborators shipped samples in one of three forms: frozen whole blood, isolated PBMCs, or DNA extracted from either of those sample types.

Sequencing input: peripheral blood. This sequence originates from a human donor with COVID-19, enrolled during active disease. The donor label of this sample is uncertain. The chain was built from TRBV10-2 and TRBJ2-7; the D gene is unclear. The CDR3 loop reads CASSLPHKDEQYF. The bases read TGCGCCAGCAGTTTACCACACAAAGACGAGCAGTACTTC.